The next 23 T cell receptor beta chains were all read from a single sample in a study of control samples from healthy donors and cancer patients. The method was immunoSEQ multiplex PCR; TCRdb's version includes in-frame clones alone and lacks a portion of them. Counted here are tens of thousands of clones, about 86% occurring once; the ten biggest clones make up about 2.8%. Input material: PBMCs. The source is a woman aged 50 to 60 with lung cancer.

The CDR3 spells CASSLMKDTGEQYF. The CDR3 bases are TGTGCCAGCAGCTTAATGAAGGACACGGGCGAGCAGTACTTC. The V and J genes are TRBV7-9 and TRBJ2-7; the D gene is possibly TRBD1 (5 bases). V dropped 2 bases and J dropped 6 bases, with 14 bases sitting between them. This CDR3 spans 14 amino acids. Germline CDR1 and CDR2: SEHNR and FQNEAQ (reference sequence).

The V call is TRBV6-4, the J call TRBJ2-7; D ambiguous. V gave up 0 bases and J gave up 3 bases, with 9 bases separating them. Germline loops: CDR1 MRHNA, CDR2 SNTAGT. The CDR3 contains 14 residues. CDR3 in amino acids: CASSDSATSYEQYF. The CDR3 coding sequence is TGTGCCAGCAGTGACTCGGCGACAAGCTACGAGCAGTACTTC.

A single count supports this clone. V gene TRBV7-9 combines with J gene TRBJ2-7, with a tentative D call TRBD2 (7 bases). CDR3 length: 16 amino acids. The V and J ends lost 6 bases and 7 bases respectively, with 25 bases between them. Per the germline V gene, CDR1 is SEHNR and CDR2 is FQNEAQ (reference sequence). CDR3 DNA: TGTGCCAGCAGTTACCCTGGGGGGGCGGGGCATAAAGAGCAGTACTTC. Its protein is CASSYPGGAGHKEQYF.

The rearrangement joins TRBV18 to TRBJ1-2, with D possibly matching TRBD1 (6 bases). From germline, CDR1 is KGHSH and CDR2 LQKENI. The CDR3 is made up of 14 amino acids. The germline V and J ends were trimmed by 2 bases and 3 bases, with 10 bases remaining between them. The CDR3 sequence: CASSPVSGDYGYTF. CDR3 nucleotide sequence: TGTGCCAGCTCACCAGTTTCAGGGGACTATGGCTACACCTTC.

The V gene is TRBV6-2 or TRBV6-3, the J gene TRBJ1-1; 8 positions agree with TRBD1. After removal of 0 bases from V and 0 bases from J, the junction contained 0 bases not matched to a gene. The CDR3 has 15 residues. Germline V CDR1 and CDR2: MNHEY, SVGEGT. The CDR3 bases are TGTGCCAGCAGTTACTCGACAGGGGTGAACACTGAAGCTTTCTTT. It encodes CASSYSTGVNTEAFF.

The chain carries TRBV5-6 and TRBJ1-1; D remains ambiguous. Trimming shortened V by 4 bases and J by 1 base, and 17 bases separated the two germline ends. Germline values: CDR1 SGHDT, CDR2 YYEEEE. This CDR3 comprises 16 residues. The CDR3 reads CASSARVRQRNTEAFF. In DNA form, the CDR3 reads TGTGCCAGCAGCGCGAGGGTAAGGCAGCGGAACACTGAAGCTTTCTTT.

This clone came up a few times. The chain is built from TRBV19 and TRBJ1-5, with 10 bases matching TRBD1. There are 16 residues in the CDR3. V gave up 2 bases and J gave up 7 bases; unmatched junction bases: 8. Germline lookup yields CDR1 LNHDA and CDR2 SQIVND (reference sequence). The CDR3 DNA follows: TGTGCCAGTAGTATAACCCCGGGACAGGGGACCCAGCCCCAGCATTTT. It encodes CASSITPGQGTQPQHF.

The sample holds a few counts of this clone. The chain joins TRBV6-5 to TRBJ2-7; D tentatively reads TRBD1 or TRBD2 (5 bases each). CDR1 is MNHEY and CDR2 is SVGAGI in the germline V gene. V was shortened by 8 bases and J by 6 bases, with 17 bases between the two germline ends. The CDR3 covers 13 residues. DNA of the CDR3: TGTGCCAGCTCTACCGGGACCCTAGGCGAGCAGTACTTC. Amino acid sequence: CASSTGTLGEQYF.

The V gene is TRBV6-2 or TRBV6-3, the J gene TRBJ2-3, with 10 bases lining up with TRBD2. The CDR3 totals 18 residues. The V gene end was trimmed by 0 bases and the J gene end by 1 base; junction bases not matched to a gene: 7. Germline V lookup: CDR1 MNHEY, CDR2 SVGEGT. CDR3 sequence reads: CASSYSMTSGLRTDTQYF. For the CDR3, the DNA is TGTGCCAGCAGTTACTCAATGACTAGCGGGTTACGCACAGATACGCAGTATTTT.

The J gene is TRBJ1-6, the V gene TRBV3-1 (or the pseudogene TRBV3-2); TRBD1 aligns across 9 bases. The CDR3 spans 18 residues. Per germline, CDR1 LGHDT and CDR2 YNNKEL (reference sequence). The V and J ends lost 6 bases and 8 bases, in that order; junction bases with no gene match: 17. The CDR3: CASSQLPNGQGKYSPLHF. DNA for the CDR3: TGTGCCAGCAGTCAATTACCCAACGGACAGGGGAAGTATTCACCCCTCCACTTT.

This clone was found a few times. CDR3 in DNA: TGTGCCATCAGCCCAGGACAGGGGAACACTGAAGCTTTCTTT. Its protein is CAISPGQGNTEAFF. The chain combines TRBV10-3 with TRBJ1-1; 8 bases match TRBD1. V was clipped by 6 bases and J by 1 base; unmatched bases: 4. Germline V lookup: CDR1 ENHRY, CDR2 SYGVKD. This CDR3 region has 14 residues.

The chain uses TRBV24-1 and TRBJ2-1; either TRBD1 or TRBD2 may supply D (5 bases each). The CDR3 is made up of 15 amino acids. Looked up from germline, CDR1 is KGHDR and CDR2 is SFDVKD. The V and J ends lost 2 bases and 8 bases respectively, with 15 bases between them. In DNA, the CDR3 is TGTGCCACCAGTGATTGGGGCCTCGAGGGGTATGAGCAGTTCTTC. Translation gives CATSDWGLEGYEQFF.

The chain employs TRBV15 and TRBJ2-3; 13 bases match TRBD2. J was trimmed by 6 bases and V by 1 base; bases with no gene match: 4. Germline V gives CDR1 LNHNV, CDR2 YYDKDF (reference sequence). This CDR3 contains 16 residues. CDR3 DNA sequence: TGTGCCACCAGCAGAGTACTAGCGGGGGGGTTCGATACGCAGTATTTT. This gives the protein CATSRVLAGGFDTQYF.

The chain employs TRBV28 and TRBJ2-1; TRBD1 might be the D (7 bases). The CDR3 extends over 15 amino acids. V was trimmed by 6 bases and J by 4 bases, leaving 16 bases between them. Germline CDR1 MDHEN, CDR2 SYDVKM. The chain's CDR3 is CASRGGTELYNEQFF. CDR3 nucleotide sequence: TGTGCCAGCAGAGGGGGGACAGAACTTTACAATGAGCAGTTCTTC.

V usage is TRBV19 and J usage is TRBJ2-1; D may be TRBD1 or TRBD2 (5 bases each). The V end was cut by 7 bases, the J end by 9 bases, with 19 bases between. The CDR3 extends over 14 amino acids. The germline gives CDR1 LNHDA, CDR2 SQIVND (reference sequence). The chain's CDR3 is CASTPGTARSEQFF. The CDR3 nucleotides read TGTGCCAGTACCCCTGGGACGGCGCGGAGTGAGCAGTTCTTC.

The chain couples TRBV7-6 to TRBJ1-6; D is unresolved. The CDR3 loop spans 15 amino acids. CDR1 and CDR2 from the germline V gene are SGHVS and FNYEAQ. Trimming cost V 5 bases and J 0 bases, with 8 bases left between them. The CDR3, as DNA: TGTGCCAGCAGCGGTGGTCGCTCCTATAATTCACCCCTCCACTTT. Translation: CASSGGRSYNSPLHF.

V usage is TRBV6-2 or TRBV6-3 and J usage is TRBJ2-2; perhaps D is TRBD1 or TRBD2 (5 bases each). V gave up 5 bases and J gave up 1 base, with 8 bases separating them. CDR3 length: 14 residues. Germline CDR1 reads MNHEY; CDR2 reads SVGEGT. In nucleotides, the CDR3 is TGTGCCAGCAGTCGGGGCGGGAACACCGGGGAGCTGTTTTTT. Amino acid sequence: CASSRGGNTGELFF.

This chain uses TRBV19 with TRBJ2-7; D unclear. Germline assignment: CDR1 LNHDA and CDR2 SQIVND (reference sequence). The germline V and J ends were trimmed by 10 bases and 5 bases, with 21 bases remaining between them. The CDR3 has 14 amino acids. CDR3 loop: CATRDTQRVDEQYF. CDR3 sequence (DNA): TGTGCCACCCGAGACACCCAGCGAGTGGACGAGCAGTACTTC.

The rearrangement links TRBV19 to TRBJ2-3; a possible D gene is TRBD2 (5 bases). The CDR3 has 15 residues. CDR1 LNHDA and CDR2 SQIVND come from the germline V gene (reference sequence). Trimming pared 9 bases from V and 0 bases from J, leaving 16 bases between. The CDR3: CASQSGRTSTDTQYF. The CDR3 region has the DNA TGTGCCAGCCAGAGCGGCAGAACTAGCACAGATACGCAGTATTTT.

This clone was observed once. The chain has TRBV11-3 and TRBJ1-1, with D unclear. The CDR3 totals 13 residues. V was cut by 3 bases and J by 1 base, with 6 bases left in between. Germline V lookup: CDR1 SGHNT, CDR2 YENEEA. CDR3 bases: TGTGCCAGCAGCTTTGGGAGGAACACTGAAGCTTTCTTT. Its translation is CASSFGRNTEAFF.

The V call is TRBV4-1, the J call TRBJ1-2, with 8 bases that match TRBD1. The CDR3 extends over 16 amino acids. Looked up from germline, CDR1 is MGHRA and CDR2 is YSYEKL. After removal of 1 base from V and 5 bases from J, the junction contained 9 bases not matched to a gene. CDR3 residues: CASSQVGGTGTYGYTF. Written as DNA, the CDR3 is TGCGCCAGCAGCCAAGTCGGGGGGACAGGAACTTATGGCTACACCTTC.

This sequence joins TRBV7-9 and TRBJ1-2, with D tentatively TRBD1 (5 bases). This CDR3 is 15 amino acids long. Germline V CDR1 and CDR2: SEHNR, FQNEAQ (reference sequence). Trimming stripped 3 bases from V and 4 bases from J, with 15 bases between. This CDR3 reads CASSLGGAIIYGYTF. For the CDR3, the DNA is TGTGCCAGCAGCTTGGGAGGGGCAATTATCTATGGCTACACCTTC.

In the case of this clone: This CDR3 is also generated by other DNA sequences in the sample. In nucleotides, the CDR3 is TGTGCCAGCAGCTGGGGGGGTGCAGGGATGACTGAAGCTTTCTTT. This translates into CASSWGGAGMTEAFF. This chain connects TRBV7-9 to TRBJ1-1; D is possibly TRBD1 (5 bases). This CDR3 contains 15 residues. The V end was cut by 4 bases, the J end by 5 bases, with 17 bases between. Germline V gene lookup returns CDR1 SEHNR and CDR2 FQNEAQ (reference sequence).